The present entry profiles one T cell receptor beta chain with its context. The antigen is unknown. The sample comes from a study of T cell responses to AZD1222 COVID-19 vaccine. Notes on the study in general: Spike-wide vaccine-associated CD4 TCRs dominated at 160-218 and 743-854. The repertoires were collected only after the peak T cell response. With two AZD1222 doses given, Spike-specific TCR breadth and depth both rose.

J gave up 9 bases and V 4 bases, and 13 bases lay outside the gene matches. Germline V CDR1 and CDR2: LGHDT, YNNKEL (reference sequence). This CDR3 comprises 18 residues. Libraries were prepared by immunoSEQ multiplex PCR; TCRdb keeps only in-frame clonotypes and omits some of them. The repertoire holds 110,000 or so clones, with approximately 90% as singletons. This clonotype was obtained from an adult who received the AZD1222 COVID-19 vaccine. The chain recombines TRBV3-1 (or the pseudogene TRBV3-2) with TRBJ2-1, with 15 nucleotides matching TRBD2. The sample was peripheral blood, taken 28 days after the second AZD1222 dose. The CDR3 protein is CASSPNRGTSGGIGEQFF. DNA for the CDR3: TGTGCCAGCAGCCCTAACCGAGGGACTAGCGGGGGGATTGGTGAGCAGTTCTTC.